What follows are 25 T cell receptor beta chains derived from one specimen sequenced in a study of CD8 T cells in ankylosing spondylitis. Each CDR3 protein is one row after TCRdb ran MiXCR on the 5' RACE reads. The profile covers fewer than 400,000 distinct CDR3 sequences, with roughly 14% appearing a single time and roughly 0.99% taken by the ten largest. Sequenced input: blood, either unsorted or a sorted T cell fraction (not recorded which). The receptors derive from a male donor with ankylosing spondylitis or in good health (not recorded which).

This clonotype was seen a handful of times. The chain recombines TRBV4-1 with TRBJ1-6; no definite D call. Germline-derived CDR1 and CDR2 are MGHRA and YSYEKL. The CDR3 sequence is 13 residues long. V lost 0 bases to trimming and J lost 9 bases, with 6 bases between them. The CDR3 here is CASSQDSASPLHF. The CDR3 nucleotides read TGCGCCAGCAGCCAAGATTCGGCTTCACCCCTCCACTTT.

The rearrangement joins TRBV5-4 to TRBJ2-7; TRBD2 agrees at 7 bases. CDR1 is SGHNT, CDR2 YYREEE, per germline (reference sequence). With 0 bases clipped from V and 1 base from J, the junction kept 4 bases outside the gene matches. CDR3 length: 15 amino acids. CDR3 region: CASSLAGGTSYEQYF. The CDR3 nucleotides are TGTGCCAGCAGCTTGGCCGGGGGGACTTCCTACGAGCAGTACTTC.

The V and J genes are TRBV5-1 and TRBJ1-2, with 7 nucleotides matching TRBD1. Trimming removed 0 bases from V and 6 bases from J; junction bases left unmatched: 5. Germline CDR1 SGHRS, CDR2 YFSETQ. The CDR3 is made up of 14 amino acids. The CDR3: CASSLGWQGDGYTF. In DNA, the CDR3 is TGCGCCAGCAGCTTGGGGTGGCAGGGGGATGGCTACACCTTC.

This clonotype appeared a few times. V usage is TRBV11-2 and J usage is TRBJ2-5; the D gene is possibly TRBD2 (6 bases). CDR1 SGHAT and CDR2 FQNNGV come from the germline V gene. Trimming stripped 5 bases from V and 4 bases from J, with 20 bases between. This CDR3 is built from 16 residues. This chain's CDR3 is CASSLGTSQVVETQYF. For the CDR3, the DNA is TGTGCCAGCAGCCTCGGAACTAGCCAGGTGGTAGAGACCCAGTACTTC.

The V call is TRBV20-1, the J call TRBJ2-3; the match to TRBD2 covers 10 bases. V gave up 1 base and J gave up 3 bases; unmatched junction bases: 10. Per the germline V gene, CDR1 is DFQATT and CDR2 is SNEGSKA (reference sequence). This CDR3 has 17 amino acids. The CDR3 here is CSARGLAGDRGTDTQYF. CDR3 nucleotides: TGCAGTGCTAGAGGCCTAGCGGGAGATCGTGGGACAGATACGCAGTATTTT.

V usage is TRBV5-1 and J usage is TRBJ2-5; TRBD2 agrees at 10 bases. The length of the CDR3 is 16 residues. V trimming: 4 bases; J trimming: 4 bases; junction bases outside the gene matches: 10. Per the germline V gene, CDR1 is SGHRS and CDR2 is YFSETQ. This CDR3 is CASSLLAGESGETQYF. The CDR3 coding sequence is TGCGCCAGCAGCCTGCTAGCGGGGGAGTCAGGAGAGACCCAGTACTTC.

Notes on this clonotype: At one end, the junction sequence differs from germline, possibly due to a read error. This chain joins TRBV7-2 and TRBJ2-1, with TRBD1 as a possible D gene (6 bases). Germline CDR1 and CDR2: SGHTA and FQGNSA. The CDR3 runs 14 residues. The CDR3 region has the DNA TGTGCCAGCAGCTTCGCGACAGGCTACAATGAGCAGCTCTTC. Residues: CASSFATGYNEQLF.

The chain uses TRBV12-3 or TRBV12-4 and TRBJ1-5, with D possibly being TRBD1 (5 bases). This CDR3 has 14 amino acids. The germline V and J ends were trimmed by 2 bases and 6 bases, with 11 bases remaining between them. DNA of the CDR3: TGTGCCAGCAGTTTAATCAGTAGGGGTCAGCCCCAGCATTTT. It translates to CASSLISRGQPQHF.

This clonotype has ten or more counts. The chain uses TRBV5-1 and TRBJ2-2; possible D gene TRBD2, 5 bases. The CDR3 totals 14 residues. With 7 bases removed from V and 0 bases from J, the gap between germline ends came to 10 bases. The germline CDR1 and CDR2 sequences are SGHRS and YFSETQ. In DNA, the CDR3 is TGCGCCAGCTTACCGGGGACGAACACCGGGGAGCTGTTTTTT. Translated: CASLPGTNTGELFF.

CDR3 nucleotide sequence: TGTGCCAGCAGCTCTGGACTAGCGGCGCAAGAGACCCAGTACTTC. It encodes CASSSGLAAQETQYF. The chain has TRBV9 and TRBJ2-5; 10 bases are shared with TRBD2. The CDR3 extends over 15 amino acids. The J segment lost 2 bases and the V segment lost 4 bases, leaving 5 bases of the junction unmatched. Germline lookup yields CDR1 SGDLS and CDR2 YYNGEE.

This clonotype was seen repeatedly, ten times or more. The V gene is TRBV29-1, the J gene TRBJ2-3, with 13 bases matching TRBD2. This CDR3 is 14 amino acids long. The J segment lost 10 bases and the V segment lost 8 bases, leaving 12 bases of the junction unmatched. Germline CDR1 and CDR2: SQVTM and ANQGSEA. The DNA for the CDR3 is TGCAGCACCTCCGGGACTAGCGGGAAGCTCGCGCAGTATTTT. Encoded protein: CSTSGTSGKLAQYF.

The chain joins TRBV20-1 to TRBJ2-7; TRBD2 matches at 8 bases. The CDR3 covers 12 residues. V was pared by 3 bases and J by 5 bases, with 3 bases of the junction left unmatched. The germline V gene has CDR1 DFQATT and CDR2 SNEGSKA (reference sequence). The CDR3 DNA sequence: TGCAGTGCTAGCGGGGGGGCCGACGAGCAGTACTTC. Translation: CSASGGADEQYF.

This chain uses TRBV7-8 with TRBJ1-1; 10 bases fit TRBD1. Germline V gene lookup returns CDR1 SGHVS and CDR2 FQNEAQ. The CDR3 totals 17 residues. With V trimmed by 5 bases and J by 3 bases, 12 bases remained unmatched. In nucleotides, the CDR3 is TGTGCCAGCAGCCCGCGACAGGGGGCACGCCTGGACACTGAAGCTTTCTTT. Its protein product is CASSPRQGARLDTEAFF. Full variable domain (remainder filled in from reference TRBV7-8 and TRBJ1-1): GAGVSQSPRYKVAKRGQDVALRCDPISGHVSLFWYQQALGQGPEFLTYFQNEAQLDKSGLPSDRFFAERPEGSVSTLKIQRTQQEDSAVYLCASSPRQGARLDTEAFFGQGTRLTVV.

The V and J genes are TRBV7-7 and TRBJ2-1; D remains unclear. The CDR3 runs 13 residues. CDR1 and CDR2 from the germline V gene are SSHAT and FNYEAQ (reference sequence). V was cut by 4 bases and J by 10 bases, with 14 bases left in between. Here the CDR3 reads CASSSSLEKEQFF. CDR3 nucleotide sequence: TGTGCCAGCAGCTCTTCCCTAGAGAAGGAGCAGTTCTTC.

The chain couples TRBV20-1 to TRBJ2-7; the match to TRBD2 covers 11 bases. Germline V gene data show CDR1 as DFQATT and CDR2 as SNEGSKA (reference sequence). The junction had 5 bases not matched to a gene; V was cut back by 0 bases and J by 4 bases. This CDR3 has 15 residues. DNA of the CDR3: TGCAGTGCTAGAGAAACTAGCGGGAGCGGGTACGAGCAGTACTTC. It codes for CSARETSGSGYEQYF.

This clonotype occurred many times. This chain connects TRBV3-1 to TRBJ2-7; 9 bases are shared with TRBD1. Germline CDR1 reads LGHDT; CDR2 reads YNNKEL (reference sequence). V gave up 8 bases and J gave up 4 bases; unmatched junction bases: 9. The CDR3 contains 14 residues. The DNA of the CDR3 is TGTGCCAGCGTACCGGGACAGGGATCTTACGAGCAGTACTTC. As protein: CASVPGQGSYEQYF.

The rearrangement uses TRBV6-5 and TRBJ2-7; the D gene is possibly TRBD2 (5 bases). In germline, CDR1 is MNHEY, CDR2 SVGAGI. The CDR3 contains 15 residues. Trimming pared 0 bases from V and 0 bases from J, leaving 9 bases between. CDR3 in amino acids: CASSYSPGSSYEQYF. For the CDR3, the DNA is TGTGCCAGCAGTTACTCCCCGGGGAGCTCCTACGAGCAGTACTTC.

This chain links TRBV20-1 with TRBJ2-4, with D possibly called TRBD1 or TRBD2 (5 bases each). Trimming took off 7 bases at V and 0 bases at J, with 13 bases between the two ends. CDR3 size: 14 residues. CDR1 is DFQATT, CDR2 SNEGSKA, per germline (reference sequence). CDR3 nucleotide sequence: TGCAGTGTCCAGACCGGGGCAGCCAAAAACATTCAGTACTTC. It yields the protein CSVQTGAAKNIQYF.

The CDR3 reads CSVGTGGLATEAFF. The CDR3, as DNA: TGCAGCGTCGGGACAGGGGGCTTGGCCACTGAAGCTTTCTTT. The chain combines TRBV29-1 with TRBJ1-1, with 12 bases matching TRBD1. The J segment lost 4 bases and the V segment lost 6 bases, leaving 6 bases of the junction unmatched. Germline lookup yields CDR1 SQVTM and CDR2 ANQGSEA. The CDR3 runs to 14 residues.

This clonotype was observed a handful of times. This CDR3 is CASSFRRGDEKLFF. The DNA for the CDR3 is TGTGCCAGCAGCTTCAGGCGTGGGGACGAAAAACTGTTTTTT. The chain carries TRBV7-2 and TRBJ1-4; possibly TRBD1 for D (5 bases). V was trimmed by 3 bases and J by 8 bases, leaving 13 bases between them. There are 14 residues in the CDR3. CDR1 and CDR2 from the germline V gene are SGHTA and FQGNSA.

This clonotype was observed a few times. The chain couples TRBV25-1 to TRBJ1-3; D gene uncertain. The ends were cut back, 5 bases at V and 5 bases at J, with 7 bases in the middle. The CDR3 contains 12 residues. CDR1 and CDR2 from the germline V gene are MGHDK and SYGVNS. The CDR3 sequence: CASSYGRNTIYF. The CDR3 DNA reads TGTGCCAGCAGTTACGGGAGAAACACCATATATTTT.

A few counts support this clonotype. The V gene is TRBV3-1, the J gene TRBJ2-7, with 12 bases that match TRBD2. Germline V gives CDR1 LGHDT, CDR2 YNNKEL (reference sequence). Losses at the gene ends were 7 bases for V and 3 bases for J; bases not matched to a gene: 7. CDR3 size: 15 residues. This CDR3 reads CASTFGLAGIYEQYF. The CDR3 DNA reads TGTGCCAGCACCTTTGGACTAGCGGGGATCTACGAGCAGTACTTC.

This clonotype was seen more than once but under ten times. The chain employs TRBV5-1 and TRBJ1-5; tentative D call: TRBD1 (6 bases). Germline CDR1 and CDR2: SGHRS and YFSETQ. Trimming removed 1 base from V and 3 bases from J, with 11 bases in between. The CDR3 loop spans 15 amino acids. CDR3 sequence: CASSLSGATNQPQHF. DNA for the CDR3: TGCGCCAGCAGCTTGTCAGGGGCTACCAATCAGCCCCAGCATTTT.

The chain is built from TRBV25-1 and TRBJ2-5; 12 nucleotides align to TRBD2. Per germline, CDR1 MGHDK and CDR2 SYGVNS. V dropped 5 bases and J dropped 5; count of bases not matched to a gene: 6. The CDR3 contains 15 residues. In DNA form, the CDR3 reads TGTGCCAGCAGTCCTAGCGGGGGGGCCGGTGAGACCCAGTACTTC. It is translated as CASSPSGGAGETQYF.

V usage is TRBV5-1 and J usage is TRBJ1-1; D gene uncertain. CDR3 length equals 14 residues. V lost 0 bases, J lost 1 base, and 7 bases lay in between. From germline, CDR1 is SGHRS and CDR2 YFSETQ. DNA for the CDR3: TGCGCCAGCAGCTTGGCCAGACAGAACACTGAAGCTTTCTTT. Its protein product is CASSLARQNTEAFF.